The 4 T cell receptor beta chains below all came from one sample that was sequenced in a study of OX40 agonist ivuxolimab in advanced cancers. Profiled with immunoSEQ multiplex PCR; TCRdb holds only in-frame clones, not every one. The data contain 70,000 to 95,000 clones, roughly 91% of them seen just once; the ten biggest clones take up roughly 13%. The material was CD4+ or CD8+ T cells sorted from blood, obtained in a trial of the OX40 agonist ivuxolimab. The receptors come from an adult with an advanced solid tumor such as melanoma, head and neck, liver or kidney cancer.

J is TRBJ1-2 and V is TRBV12-5; D not resolved. The CDR3 is 12 residues long. Germline CDR1 is LGHNT and CDR2 is FRNRAP. Trimming cost V 1 base and J 2 bases, with 2 bases left between them. In DNA, the CDR3 is TGTGCTAGTGGTTTGGGGAACTATGGCTACACCTTC. Translation: CASGLGNYGYTF.

The chain couples TRBV13 to TRBJ2-1; TRBD2 agrees at 7 bases. This CDR3 has 15 amino acids. V gave up 3 bases and J gave up 1 base; unmatched junction bases: 3. Germline assignment: CDR1 PRHDT and CDR2 FYEKMQ (reference sequence). This chain's CDR3 is CASSFRTSSYNEQFF. In nucleotides, the CDR3 is TGTGCCAGCAGCTTTAGGACTAGTTCCTACAATGAGCAGTTCTTC.

The chain couples TRBV12-5 to TRBJ2-1, with TRBD2 identical over 11 bases. The trim removed 5 bases at V and 2 bases at J, leaving 11 bases unmatched. The CDR3 loop spans 18 amino acids. From germline, CDR1 is LGHNT and CDR2 FRNRAP. The CDR3 loop reads CASGKGLAENFAYNEQFF. In DNA form, the CDR3 reads TGTGCTAGTGGTAAGGGACTAGCGGAAAATTTCGCCTACAATGAGCAGTTCTTC.

This chain uses TRBV9 with TRBJ2-1; 8 bases are a match to TRBD2. CDR1 is SGDLS and CDR2 is YYNGEE in the germline V gene. The CDR3 length is 15 residues. V lost 4 bases to trimming and J lost 0 bases; unmatched junction nucleotides: 3. For the CDR3, the DNA is TGTGCCAGCAGCCGAGCGGGGGCCTCCTACAATGAGCAGTTCTTC. Protein: CASSRAGASYNEQFF.